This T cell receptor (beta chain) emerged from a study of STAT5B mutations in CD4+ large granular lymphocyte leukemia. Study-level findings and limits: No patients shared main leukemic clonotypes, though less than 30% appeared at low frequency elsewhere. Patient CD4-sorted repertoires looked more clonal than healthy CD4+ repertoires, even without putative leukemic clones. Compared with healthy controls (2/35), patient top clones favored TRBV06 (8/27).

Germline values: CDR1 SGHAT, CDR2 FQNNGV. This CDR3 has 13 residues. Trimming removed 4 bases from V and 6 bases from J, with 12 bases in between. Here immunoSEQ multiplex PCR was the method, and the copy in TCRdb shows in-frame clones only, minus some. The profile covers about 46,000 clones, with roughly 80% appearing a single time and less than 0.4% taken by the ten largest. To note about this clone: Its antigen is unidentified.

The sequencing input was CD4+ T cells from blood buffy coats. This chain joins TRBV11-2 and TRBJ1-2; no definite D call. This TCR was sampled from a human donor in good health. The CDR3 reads CASSSKSSDGYTF. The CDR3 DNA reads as TGTGCCAGCAGCTCCAAGTCCTCAGATGGCTACACCTTC.